One T cell receptor beta chain is described in this entry. What it binds is not known. This record belongs to a study of a mutant IDH1 vaccine in newly diagnosed glioma. Study in general: Males made up 62.5% and females 37.5% of treated patients, whose mean age was roughly 40 years. Patients' prior therapy spanned radiotherapy, temozolomide, or both; most underwent both. Overall study findings and caveats: Shifts in the top peripheral T cell clonotypes seemed unrelated to pseudoprogression.

Clones were read by immunoSEQ multiplex PCR, and TCRdb kept only the in-frame ones, dropping some. Found here are tens of thousands of clones, about 73% of them singletons; the top ten hold roughly 4.7%. This CDR3 is built from 16 residues. Germline CDR1 is MNHEY and CDR2 is SMNVEV (reference sequence). Trimming shortened V by 2 bases and J by 5 bases, and 18 bases separated the two germline ends. Time point reported: week 35, safety follow-up. What each vaccine dose contained was 300 ug of mutant IDH1 20-mer peptide, accompanied by topical imiquimod. Astrocytomas found in donors were new, WHO grade 3 or 4, IDH1-mutant and ATRX-lost.

The receptor was isolated from a man aged 50 or older with glioma. The source material was PBMCs, sampled from a glioma patient whose treatment included an IDH1 peptide vaccine. The chain is built from TRBV27 and TRBJ1-1; D not resolved. CDR3 in amino acids: CASSLTWERRGTEAFF. CDR3 DNA sequence: TGTGCCAGCAGTTTAACCTGGGAGAGGCGGGGAACTGAAGCTTTCTTT.